This entry concerns a single T cell receptor (beta chain). What it binds is unknown. The ends were cut back, 4 bases at V and 3 bases at J, with 7 bases in the middle. CDR3 length equals 11 residues. The germline CDR1 and CDR2 sequences are GTSNPN and SVGIG (reference sequence). Use of 60 Vbeta and 13 Jbeta primers characterized the PCR. Measured with immunoSEQ multiplex PCR; TCRdb has only the in-frame clones, and not every one. The repertoire shows roughly 82,000 clones; the top ten hold roughly 1.5%. Each donor was healthy, and each was a bone marrow donor. The entry originates in a study of cytomegalovirus exposure and HLA in healthy donors. Study-level results: Presence/absence comparisons presumed near-even sequencing depth among donors. A likely sequencing artifact accounted for one observed cluster of highly shared sequence variants.

This receptor was identified in a woman aged 55-69 years in good health and CMV-seronegative. The sequenced material came from PBMCs. V is TRBV30 and J is TRBJ2-7; no clear D gene. The CDR3 bases are TGTGCCTGGACGAGTGGCTACGAGCAGTACTTC. Translation gives CAWTSGYEQYF.